The rows below give T cell receptor beta chains drawn from one sample of a study of cytomegalovirus exposure and HLA in healthy donors. The protocol was immunoSEQ multiplex PCR, while the TCRdb copy is restricted to in-frame clones and leaves out a portion. Among 150,000 to 200,000 clones listed, approximately 81% were seen once. Sequenced: PBMCs. Receptors were obtained from a man aged 18 to 29 in good health and CMV-seropositive. Each CDR3 is given with its conserved first and last residue. The D gene is left open where the match is weak. Clone size appears in some rows only: once, few, many, or a class for an expanded clone.

cdr3_aa: CASSDRTSGGTDTQYF; cdr3_nt: TGTGCCAGCAGTGATAGGACTAGCGGGGGGACAGATACGCAGTATTTT; clone_size: .; cdr3_length: 16; v_call: TRBV25-1; d_call: TRBD2; j_call: TRBJ2-3
cdr3_aa: CATEGGAEAFF; cdr3_nt: TGTGCCACCGAGGGGGGGGCTGAAGCTTTCTTT; clone_size: .; cdr3_length: 11; v_call: TRBV10-3; d_call: .; j_call: TRBJ1-1
cdr3_aa: CASSPLTSGETQYF; cdr3_nt: TGTGCCAGCAGTCCTCTGACTAGCGGAGAGACCCAGTACTTC; clone_size: .; cdr3_length: 14; v_call: TRBV28; d_call: TRBD2; j_call: TRBJ2-5
cdr3_aa: CASSQGDNQPQHF; cdr3_nt: TGCGCCAGCAGCCAGGGTGACAATCAGCCCCAGCATTTT; clone_size: .; cdr3_length: 13; v_call: TRBV5-1; d_call: .; j_call: TRBJ1-5
cdr3_aa: CASSPGWEQYF; cdr3_nt: TGTGCCAGCAGCCCCGGGTGGGAGCAGTACTTC; clone_size: .; cdr3_length: 11; v_call: TRBV7-9; d_call: .; j_call: TRBJ2-7
cdr3_aa: CSAQGENTGELFF; cdr3_nt: TGCAGCGCCCAGGGGGAAAACACCGGGGAGCTGTTTTTT; clone_size: .; cdr3_length: 13; v_call: TRBV29-1; d_call: TRBD1; j_call: TRBJ2-2
cdr3_aa: CASSFGLAGAGVYEQYF; cdr3_nt: TGTGCCAGCAGTTTTGGGCTAGCGGGAGCCGGAGTCTACGAGCAGTACTTC; clone_size: .; cdr3_length: 17; v_call: TRBV27; d_call: TRBD2; j_call: TRBJ2-7
cdr3_aa: CASSSHLAGDGTGELFF; cdr3_nt: TGTGCCAGCAGCTCCCACCTAGCGGGGGACGGCACCGGGGAGCTGTTTTTT; clone_size: .; cdr3_length: 17; v_call: TRBV7-9; d_call: TRBD2; j_call: TRBJ2-2
cdr3_aa: CASSSGQGWNEKLFF; cdr3_nt: TGTGCCAGCAGCTCCGGACAGGGATGGAATGAAAAACTGTTTTTT; clone_size: .; cdr3_length: 15; v_call: TRBV6-1; d_call: TRBD1; j_call: TRBJ1-4
cdr3_aa: CASSLMGQTQETQYF; cdr3_nt: TGTGCCAGCAGCTTGATGGGACAGACACAAGAGACCCAGTACTTC; clone_size: .; cdr3_length: 15; v_call: TRBV5-4; d_call: TRBD1; j_call: TRBJ2-5
cdr3_aa: CASSETRTGRSYEQYF; cdr3_nt: TGTGCCAGCAGTGAAACCCGGACAGGGAGGTCCTACGAGCAGTACTTC; clone_size: .; cdr3_length: 16; v_call: TRBV6-1; d_call: TRBD1; j_call: TRBJ2-7
cdr3_aa: CASSGSSDEQYF; cdr3_nt: TGTGCCAGCAGCGGATCTAGCGACGAGCAGTACTTC; clone_size: .; cdr3_length: 12; v_call: TRBV7-6; d_call: .; j_call: TRBJ2-7
cdr3_aa: CSVLDIVGRYTEAFF; cdr3_nt: TGCAGCGTTCTCGACATAGTGGGTCGGTACACTGAAGCTTTCTTT; clone_size: .; cdr3_length: 15; v_call: TRBV29-1; d_call: .; j_call: TRBJ1-1
cdr3_aa: CASSVDTGTGETQYF; cdr3_nt: TGTGCCAGCAGCGTAGATACAGGGACGGGTGAGACCCAGTACTTC; clone_size: .; cdr3_length: 15; v_call: TRBV9; d_call: .; j_call: TRBJ2-5
cdr3_aa: CAWSGASADTQYF; cdr3_nt: TGTGCCTGGAGTGGTGCGAGCGCAGATACGCAGTATTTT; clone_size: .; cdr3_length: 13; v_call: TRBV30; d_call: .; j_call: TRBJ2-3
cdr3_aa: CASSGTGVPYEQYF; cdr3_nt: TGCGCCAGCAGCGGCACAGGGGTCCCCTACGAGCAGTACTTC; clone_size: .; cdr3_length: 14; v_call: TRBV5-1; d_call: TRBD1; j_call: TRBJ2-7
cdr3_aa: CASSPWTGETDGYTF; cdr3_nt: TGCGCCAGCAGTCCCTGGACAGGGGAGACGGATGGCTACACCTTC; clone_size: .; cdr3_length: 15; v_call: TRBV10-2; d_call: TRBD1; j_call: TRBJ1-2
cdr3_aa: CATSRDVSGVNEKLFF; cdr3_nt: TGTGCCACCAGCAGAGATGTCTCAGGGGTTAATGAAAAACTGTTTTTT; clone_size: .; cdr3_length: 16; v_call: TRBV15; d_call: .; j_call: TRBJ1-4
cdr3_aa: CASSQARGGNTEAFF; cdr3_nt: TGCGCCAGCAGCCAAGCCAGAGGGGGGAACACTGAAGCTTTCTTT; clone_size: .; cdr3_length: 15; v_call: TRBV4-1; d_call: .; j_call: TRBJ1-1
cdr3_aa: CASSPRWGTRQGRFGNSPLHF; cdr3_nt: TGTGCCAGCAGTCCAAGGTGGGGTACTCGGCAGGGGCGTTTCGGGAATTCACCCCTCCACTTT; clone_size: .; cdr3_length: 21; v_call: TRBV27; d_call: .; j_call: TRBJ1-6
cdr3_aa: CASSPDWRAEETQYF; cdr3_nt: TGCGCCAGCAGCCCCGACTGGCGGGCAGAAGAGACCCAGTACTTC; clone_size: .; cdr3_length: 15; v_call: TRBV5-1; d_call: .; j_call: TRBJ2-5
cdr3_aa: CASSQDGTREQYF; cdr3_nt: TGCGCCAGCAGCCAAGATGGGACTAGAGAGCAGTACTTC; clone_size: .; cdr3_length: 13; v_call: TRBV4-1; d_call: TRBD2; j_call: TRBJ2-7
cdr3_aa: CASSLGQVETQYF; cdr3_nt: TGTGCCAGCTCACTGGGACAGGTAGAGACCCAGTACTTC; clone_size: .; cdr3_length: 13; v_call: TRBV18; d_call: TRBD1; j_call: TRBJ2-5
cdr3_aa: CASSLRTGGSPLHF; cdr3_nt: TGTGCCAGCAGCTTAAGGACAGGGGGTTCACCCCTCCACTTT; clone_size: .; cdr3_length: 14; v_call: TRBV11-2; d_call: TRBD1; j_call: TRBJ1-6
cdr3_aa: CASSLGQGQPQHF; cdr3_nt: TGCGCCAGCAGCTTGGGACAGGGTCAGCCCCAGCATTTT; clone_size: .; cdr3_length: 13; v_call: TRBV5-1; d_call: TRBD1; j_call: TRBJ1-5
cdr3_aa: CASSYYNEQYF; cdr3_nt: TGTGCCAGCAGTTATTACAACGAGCAGTACTTC; clone_size: .; cdr3_length: 11; v_call: TRBV6-1; d_call: .; j_call: TRBJ2-7
cdr3_aa: CASSVGATDSGNTIYF; cdr3_nt: TGTGCCAGCAGCGTAGGGGCGACGGACTCCGGAAACACCATATATTTT; clone_size: .; cdr3_length: 16; v_call: TRBV9; d_call: .; j_call: TRBJ1-3
cdr3_aa: CASSSGTGRGDTQYF; cdr3_nt: TGCGCCAGCAGCTCCGGGACAGGGAGAGGAGATACGCAGTATTTT; clone_size: once; cdr3_length: 15; v_call: TRBV5-1; d_call: TRBD1; j_call: TRBJ2-3
cdr3_aa: CSGGGGENTEAFF; cdr3_nt: TGCAGCGGGGGTGGGGGGGAGAACACTGAAGCTTTCTTT; clone_size: .; cdr3_length: 13; v_call: TRBV29-1; d_call: .; j_call: TRBJ1-1
cdr3_aa: CASSPANTGELFF; cdr3_nt: TGTGCCAGCAGCCCGGCGAACACCGGGGAGCTGTTTTTT; clone_size: .; cdr3_length: 13; v_call: TRBV5-4; d_call: .; j_call: TRBJ2-2
cdr3_aa: CASSYPTGGSGNTIYF; cdr3_nt: TGTGCCAGCAGTTACCCTACAGGGGGGTCTGGAAACACCATATATTTT; clone_size: .; cdr3_length: 16; v_call: TRBV28; d_call: TRBD1; j_call: TRBJ1-3
cdr3_aa: CASSLEGRGGNEQFF; cdr3_nt: TGCGCCAGCAGCTTGGAGGGGAGAGGAGGGAATGAGCAGTTCTTC; clone_size: .; cdr3_length: 15; v_call: TRBV5-1; d_call: .; j_call: TRBJ2-1
cdr3_aa: CASSERGGTANEKLFF; cdr3_nt: TGTGCCAGCAGTGAGCGGGGGGGGACAGCTAATGAAAAACTGTTTTTT; clone_size: .; cdr3_length: 16; v_call: TRBV2; d_call: TRBD1; j_call: TRBJ1-4
cdr3_aa: CASSRDRNQETQYF; cdr3_nt: TGTGCCAGCAGCCGGGACAGGAACCAAGAGACCCAGTACTTC; clone_size: .; cdr3_length: 14; v_call: TRBV9; d_call: TRBD1; j_call: TRBJ2-5
cdr3_aa: CASSGEDFEQYF; cdr3_nt: TGTGCCAGCAGCGGAGAGGATTTCGAGCAGTACTTC; clone_size: .; cdr3_length: 12; v_call: TRBV25-1; d_call: .; j_call: TRBJ2-7
cdr3_aa: CASSYGTAGNTIYF; cdr3_nt: TGTGCCAGCAGTTACGGGACAGCCGGAAACACCATATATTTT; clone_size: .; cdr3_length: 14; v_call: TRBV6-6; d_call: TRBD1; j_call: TRBJ1-3
cdr3_aa: CASSQTSGSVNEQFF; cdr3_nt: TGTGCCAGCAGCCAGACTAGCGGGAGCGTCAATGAGCAGTTCTTC; clone_size: few; cdr3_length: 15; v_call: TRBV7-3; d_call: TRBD2; j_call: TRBJ2-1
cdr3_aa: CASSAGSLENTDTQYF; cdr3_nt: TGTGCCAGCAGCGCCGGGAGCTTGGAAAACACAGATACGCAGTATTTT; clone_size: .; cdr3_length: 16; v_call: TRBV9; d_call: .; j_call: TRBJ2-3
cdr3_aa: CASGLGGGSNYGYTF; cdr3_nt: TGTGCTAGTGGTTTGGGAGGAGGATCGAACTATGGCTACACCTTC; clone_size: .; cdr3_length: 15; v_call: TRBV12-5; d_call: .; j_call: TRBJ1-2
cdr3_aa: CASTTTGLNTEAFF; cdr3_nt: TGTGCCAGCACCACGACAGGATTGAACACTGAAGCTTTCTTT; clone_size: .; cdr3_length: 14; v_call: TRBV6-5; d_call: .; j_call: TRBJ1-1
cdr3_aa: CASSYPGTGSHTF; cdr3_nt: TGTGCCAGCAGTTACCCTGGGACAGGGTCCCACACCTTC; clone_size: .; cdr3_length: 13; v_call: TRBV6-5; d_call: TRBD1; j_call: TRBJ1-2